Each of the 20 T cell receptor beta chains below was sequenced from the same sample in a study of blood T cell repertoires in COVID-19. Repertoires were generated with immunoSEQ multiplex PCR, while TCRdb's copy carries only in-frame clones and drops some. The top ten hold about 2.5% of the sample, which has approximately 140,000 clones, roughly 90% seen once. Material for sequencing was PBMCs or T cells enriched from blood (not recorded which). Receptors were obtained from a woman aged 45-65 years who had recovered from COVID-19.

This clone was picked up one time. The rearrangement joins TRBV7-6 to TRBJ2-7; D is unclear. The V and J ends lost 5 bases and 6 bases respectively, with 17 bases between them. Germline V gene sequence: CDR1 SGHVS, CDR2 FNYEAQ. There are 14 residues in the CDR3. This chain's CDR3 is CASSPVLSVGEQYF. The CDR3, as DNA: TGTGCCAGCAGCCCCGTCCTCAGCGTTGGCGAGCAGTACTTC.

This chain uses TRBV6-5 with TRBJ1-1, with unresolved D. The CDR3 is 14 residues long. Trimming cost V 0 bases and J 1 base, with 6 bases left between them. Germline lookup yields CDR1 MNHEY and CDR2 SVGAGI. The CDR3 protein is CASSYSSRNTEAFF. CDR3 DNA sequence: TGTGCCAGCAGTTACTCTTCCCGGAACACTGAAGCTTTCTTT.

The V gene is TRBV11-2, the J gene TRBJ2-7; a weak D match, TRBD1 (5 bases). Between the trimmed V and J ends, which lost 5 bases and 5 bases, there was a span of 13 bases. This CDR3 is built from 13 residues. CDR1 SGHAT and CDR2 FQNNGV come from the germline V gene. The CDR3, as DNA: TGTGCCAGCAGCCTAACAGACAGCCACGAGCAGTACTTC. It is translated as CASSLTDSHEQYF.

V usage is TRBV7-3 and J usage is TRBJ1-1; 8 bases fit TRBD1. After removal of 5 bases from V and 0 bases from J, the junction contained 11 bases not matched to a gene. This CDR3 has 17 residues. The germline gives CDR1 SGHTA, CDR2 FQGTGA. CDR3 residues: CASSPRQGIKLNTEAFF. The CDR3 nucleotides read TGTGCCAGCAGCCCGCGACAGGGGATAAAACTGAACACTGAAGCTTTCTTT. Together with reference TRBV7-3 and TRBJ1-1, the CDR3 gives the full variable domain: GAGVSQTPSNKVTEKGKYVELRCDPISGHTALYWYRQSLGQGPEFLIYFQGTGAADDSGLPNDRFFAVRPEGSVSTLKIQRTERGDSAVYLCASSPRQGIKLNTEAFFGQGTRLTVV.

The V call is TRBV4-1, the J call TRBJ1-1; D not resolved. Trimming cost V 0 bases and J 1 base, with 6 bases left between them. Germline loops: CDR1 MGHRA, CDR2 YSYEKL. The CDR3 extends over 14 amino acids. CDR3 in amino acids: CASSQDTGNTEAFF. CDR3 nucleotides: TGCGCCAGCAGCCAAGATACGGGGAACACTGAAGCTTTCTTT.

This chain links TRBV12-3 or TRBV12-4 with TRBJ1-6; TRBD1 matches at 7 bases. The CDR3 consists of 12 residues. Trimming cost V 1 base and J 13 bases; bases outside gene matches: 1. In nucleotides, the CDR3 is TGTGCCAGCAGTTTAGTACAGGGGCCCCTCCACTTT. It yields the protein CASSLVQGPLHF.

DNA of the CDR3: TGTGCCAGCAGGGCCAGACAGGGAGCTAACTATGGCTACACCTTC. It encodes CASRARQGANYGYTF. The chain employs TRBV5-4 and TRBJ1-2; 7 bases are a match to TRBD1. This CDR3 spans 15 amino acids. The ends lost 5 bases at V and 0 bases at J; junction bases unmatched: 7. Germline-derived CDR1 and CDR2 are SGHNT and YYREEE (reference sequence). The variable domain in full, completed from reference TRBV5-4 and TRBJ1-2, reads ETGVTQSPTHLIKTRGQQVTLRCSSQSGHNTVSWYQQALGQGPQFIFQYYREEENGRGNFPPRFSGLQFPNYSSELNVNALELDDSALYLCASRARQGANYGYTFGSGTRLTVV.

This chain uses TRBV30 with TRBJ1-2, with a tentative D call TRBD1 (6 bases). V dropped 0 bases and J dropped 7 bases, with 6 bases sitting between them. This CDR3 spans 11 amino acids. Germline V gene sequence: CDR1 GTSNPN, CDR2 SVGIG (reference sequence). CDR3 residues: CAWSVGGGYTF. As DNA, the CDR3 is TGTGCCTGGAGTGTAGGGGGTGGCTACACCTTC.

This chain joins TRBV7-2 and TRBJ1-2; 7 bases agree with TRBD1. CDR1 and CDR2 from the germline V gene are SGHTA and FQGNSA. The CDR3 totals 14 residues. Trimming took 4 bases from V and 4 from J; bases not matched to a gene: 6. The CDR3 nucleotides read TGTGCCAGCAGCTATAACAGGGGAAGCTATGGCTACACCTTC. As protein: CASSYNRGSYGYTF.

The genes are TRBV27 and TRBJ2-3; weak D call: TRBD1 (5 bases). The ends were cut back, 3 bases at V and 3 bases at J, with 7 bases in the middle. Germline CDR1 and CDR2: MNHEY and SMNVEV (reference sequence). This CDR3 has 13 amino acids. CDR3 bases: TGTGCCAGCAGTTTGGACAAGACAGATACGCAGTATTTT. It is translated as CASSLDKTDTQYF.

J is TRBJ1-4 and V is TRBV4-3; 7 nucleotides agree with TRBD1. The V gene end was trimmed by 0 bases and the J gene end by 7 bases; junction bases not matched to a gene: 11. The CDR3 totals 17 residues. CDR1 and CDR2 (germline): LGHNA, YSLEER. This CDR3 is CASSQDPPLGGGEKLFF. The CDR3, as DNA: TGCGCCAGCAGCCAAGACCCCCCTTTAGGGGGCGGTGAAAAACTGTTTTTT.

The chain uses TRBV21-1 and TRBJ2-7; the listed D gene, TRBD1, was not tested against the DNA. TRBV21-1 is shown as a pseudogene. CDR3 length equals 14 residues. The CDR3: CASTGDRNTYEQYF. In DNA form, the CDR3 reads TGTGCCAGCACTGGGGACAGGAACACCTACGAGCAGTACTTC.

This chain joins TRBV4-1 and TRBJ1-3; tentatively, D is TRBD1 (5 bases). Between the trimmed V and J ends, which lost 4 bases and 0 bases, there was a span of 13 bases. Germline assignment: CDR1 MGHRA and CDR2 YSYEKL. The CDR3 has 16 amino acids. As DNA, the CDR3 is TGCGCCAGCAGCCCCCACGCGACAGACTCTGGAAACACCATATATTTT. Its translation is CASSPHATDSGNTIYF.

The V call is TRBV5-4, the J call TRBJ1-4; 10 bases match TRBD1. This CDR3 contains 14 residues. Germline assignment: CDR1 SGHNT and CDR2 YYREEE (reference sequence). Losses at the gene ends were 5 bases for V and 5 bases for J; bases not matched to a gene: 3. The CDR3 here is CASRGQGKNEKLFF. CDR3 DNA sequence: TGTGCCAGCAGGGGACAGGGGAAGAATGAAAAACTGTTTTTT. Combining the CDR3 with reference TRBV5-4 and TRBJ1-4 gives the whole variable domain ETGVTQSPTHLIKTRGQQVTLRCSSQSGHNTVSWYQQALGQGPQFIFQYYREEENGRGNFPPRFSGLQFPNYSSELNVNALELDDSALYLCASRGQGKNEKLFFGSGTQLSVL.

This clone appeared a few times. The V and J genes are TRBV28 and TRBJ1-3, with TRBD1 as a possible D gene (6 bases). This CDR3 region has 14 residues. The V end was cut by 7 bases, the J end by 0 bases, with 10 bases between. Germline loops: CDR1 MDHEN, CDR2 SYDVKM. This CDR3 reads CASIQGSSGNTIYF. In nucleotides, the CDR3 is TGTGCCAGCATTCAGGGGAGCTCTGGAAACACCATATATTTT.

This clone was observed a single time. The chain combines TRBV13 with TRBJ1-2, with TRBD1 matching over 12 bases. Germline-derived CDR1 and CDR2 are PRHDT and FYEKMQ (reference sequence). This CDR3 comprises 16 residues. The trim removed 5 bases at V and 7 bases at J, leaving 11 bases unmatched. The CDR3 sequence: CASSIIRDRGLVGYTF. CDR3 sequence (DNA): TGTGCCAGCAGCATAATCCGGGACAGGGGGCTTGTTGGCTACACCTTC.

CDR3 residues: CATSSTGQGVTFF. In nucleotides, the CDR3 is TGTGCCACCAGCAGTACGGGACAGGGGGTAACTTTCTTT. This chain uses TRBV15 with TRBJ1-1; 11 bases agree with TRBD1. Trimming cost V 3 bases and J 12 bases; bases outside gene matches: 6. The germline CDR1 and CDR2 sequences are LNHNV and YYDKDF (reference sequence). The CDR3 is 13 amino acids.

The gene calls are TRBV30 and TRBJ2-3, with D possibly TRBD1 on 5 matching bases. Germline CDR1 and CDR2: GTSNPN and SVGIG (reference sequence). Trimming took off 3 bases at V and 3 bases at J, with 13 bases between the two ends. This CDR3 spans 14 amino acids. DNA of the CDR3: TGTGCCTGGAGCACAGGTAGGGCAACAGATACGCAGTATTTT. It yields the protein CAWSTGRATDTQYF.

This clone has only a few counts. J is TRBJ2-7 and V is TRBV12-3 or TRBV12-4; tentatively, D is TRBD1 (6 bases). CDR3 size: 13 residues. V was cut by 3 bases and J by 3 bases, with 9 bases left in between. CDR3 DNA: TGTGCCAGCAGTTTGGGGGACATCTACGAGCAGTACTTC. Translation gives CASSLGDIYEQYF.

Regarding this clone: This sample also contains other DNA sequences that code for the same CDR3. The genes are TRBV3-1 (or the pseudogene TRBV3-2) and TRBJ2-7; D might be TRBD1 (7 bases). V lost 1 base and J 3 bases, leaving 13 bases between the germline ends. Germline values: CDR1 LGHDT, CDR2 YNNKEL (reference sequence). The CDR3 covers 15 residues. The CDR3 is CASSQVSQGGYEQYF. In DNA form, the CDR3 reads TGTGCCAGCAGCCAAGTGTCCCAGGGGGGCTACGAGCAGTACTTC.